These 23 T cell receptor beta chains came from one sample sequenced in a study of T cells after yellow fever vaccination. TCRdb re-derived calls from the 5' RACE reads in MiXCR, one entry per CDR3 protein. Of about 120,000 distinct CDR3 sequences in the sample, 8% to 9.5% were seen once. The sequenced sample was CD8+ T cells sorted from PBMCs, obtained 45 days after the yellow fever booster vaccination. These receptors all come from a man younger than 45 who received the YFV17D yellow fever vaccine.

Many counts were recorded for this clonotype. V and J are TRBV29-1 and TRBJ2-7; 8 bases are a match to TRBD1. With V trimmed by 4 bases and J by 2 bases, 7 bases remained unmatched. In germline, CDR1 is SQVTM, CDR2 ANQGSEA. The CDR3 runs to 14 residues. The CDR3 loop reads CSVGGETGAYEQYF. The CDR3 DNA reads TGCAGCGTTGGTGGGGAGACAGGGGCCTACGAGCAGTACTTC.

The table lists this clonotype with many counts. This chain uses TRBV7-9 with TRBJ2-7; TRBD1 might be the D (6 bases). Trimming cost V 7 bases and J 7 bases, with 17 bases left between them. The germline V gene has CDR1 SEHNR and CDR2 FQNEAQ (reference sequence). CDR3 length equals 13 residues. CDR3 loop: CASKETGSLEQYF. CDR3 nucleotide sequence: TGTGCCAGCAAGGAGACAGGCTCCTTGGAGCAGTACTTC.

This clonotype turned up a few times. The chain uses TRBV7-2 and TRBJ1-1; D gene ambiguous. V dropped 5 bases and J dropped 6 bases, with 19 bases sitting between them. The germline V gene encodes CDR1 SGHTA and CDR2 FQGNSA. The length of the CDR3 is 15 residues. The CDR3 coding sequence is TGTGCCAGCAGCCCCCCCGGAAACCTCGGGCCTGAAGCTTTCTTT. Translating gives CASSPPGNLGPEAFF.

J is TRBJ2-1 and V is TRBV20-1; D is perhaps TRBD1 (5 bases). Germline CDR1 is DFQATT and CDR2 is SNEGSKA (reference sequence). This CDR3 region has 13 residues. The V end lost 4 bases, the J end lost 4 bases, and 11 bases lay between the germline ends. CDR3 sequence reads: CSAIPRDYNEQFF. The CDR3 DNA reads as TGCAGTGCTATTCCCAGGGATTACAATGAGCAGTTCTTC.

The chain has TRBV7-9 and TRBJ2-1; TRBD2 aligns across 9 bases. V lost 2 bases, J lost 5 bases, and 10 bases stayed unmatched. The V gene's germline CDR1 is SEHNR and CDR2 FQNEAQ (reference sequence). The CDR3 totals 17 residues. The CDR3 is CASSLISGGLSNNEQFF. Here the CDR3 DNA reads TGTGCCAGCAGCTTAATTAGCGGGGGACTTTCCAACAATGAGCAGTTCTTC.

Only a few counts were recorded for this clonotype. CDR3 sequence reads: CSARGASTDTQYF. In nucleotides, the CDR3 is TGCAGTGCCCGCGGGGCTAGCACAGATACGCAGTATTTT. V is TRBV20-1 and J is TRBJ2-3, with D possibly TRBD2 on 6 matching bases. CDR3 size: 13 residues. Per the germline V gene, CDR1 is DFQATT and CDR2 is SNEGSKA (reference sequence). The V gene lost 6 bases and the J gene lost 0 bases, with 10 bases spanning the gap.

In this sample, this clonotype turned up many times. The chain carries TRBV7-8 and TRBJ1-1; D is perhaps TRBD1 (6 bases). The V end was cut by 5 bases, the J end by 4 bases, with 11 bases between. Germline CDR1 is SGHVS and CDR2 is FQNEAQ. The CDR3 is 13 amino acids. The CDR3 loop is CASSTGARTEAFF. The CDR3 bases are TGTGCCAGCAGCACGGGGGCCCGCACTGAAGCTTTCTTT. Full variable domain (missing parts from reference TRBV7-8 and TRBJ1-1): GAGVSQSPRYKVAKRGQDVALRCDPISGHVSLFWYQQALGQGPEFLTYFQNEAQLDKSGLPSDRFFAERPEGSVSTLKIQRTQQEDSAVYLCASSTGARTEAFFGQGTRLTVV.

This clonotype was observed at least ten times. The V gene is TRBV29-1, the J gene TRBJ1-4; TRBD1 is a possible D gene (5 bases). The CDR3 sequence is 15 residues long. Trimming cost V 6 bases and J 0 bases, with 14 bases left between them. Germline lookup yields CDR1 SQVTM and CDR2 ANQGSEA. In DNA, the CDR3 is TGCAGCGTCTGGGGACTTTCTACAACTAATGAAAAACTGTTTTTT. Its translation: CSVWGLSTTNEKLFF.

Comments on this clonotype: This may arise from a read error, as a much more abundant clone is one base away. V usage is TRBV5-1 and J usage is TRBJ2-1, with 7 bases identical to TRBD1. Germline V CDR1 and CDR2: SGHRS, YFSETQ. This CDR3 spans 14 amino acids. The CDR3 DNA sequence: TGCACCAGCAGCATAGGGGGCGCGGAGTATGAGCAGTTCTTC. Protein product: CTSSIGGAEYEQFF.

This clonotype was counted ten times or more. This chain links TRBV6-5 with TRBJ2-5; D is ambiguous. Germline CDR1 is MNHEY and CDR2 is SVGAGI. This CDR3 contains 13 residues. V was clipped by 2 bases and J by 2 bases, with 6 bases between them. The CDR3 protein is CASSYREQETQYF. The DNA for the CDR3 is TGTGCCAGCAGTTACCGCGAACAAGAGACCCAGTACTTC.

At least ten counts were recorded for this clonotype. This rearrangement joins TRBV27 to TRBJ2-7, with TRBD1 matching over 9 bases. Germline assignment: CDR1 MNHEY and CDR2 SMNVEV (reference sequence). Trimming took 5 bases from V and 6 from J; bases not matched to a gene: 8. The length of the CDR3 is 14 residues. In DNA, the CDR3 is TGTGCCAGCAGTCCCGGGACAGGGTCGCTCGAGCAGTACTTC. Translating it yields CASSPGTGSLEQYF.

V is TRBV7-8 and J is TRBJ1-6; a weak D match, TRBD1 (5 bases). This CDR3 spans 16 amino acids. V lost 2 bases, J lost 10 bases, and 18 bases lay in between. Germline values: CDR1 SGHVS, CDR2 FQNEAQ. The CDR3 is CASSLIPGPPNSPLHF. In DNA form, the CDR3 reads TGTGCCAGCAGCTTAATACCGGGGCCCCCGAACTCACCCCTCCACTTT.

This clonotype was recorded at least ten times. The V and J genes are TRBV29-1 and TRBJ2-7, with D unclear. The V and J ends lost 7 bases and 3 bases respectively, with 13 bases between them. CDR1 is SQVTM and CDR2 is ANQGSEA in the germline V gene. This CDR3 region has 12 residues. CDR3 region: CSGALSSYEQYF. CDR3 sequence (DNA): TGCAGCGGGGCCCTTTCCAGCTACGAGCAGTACTTC.

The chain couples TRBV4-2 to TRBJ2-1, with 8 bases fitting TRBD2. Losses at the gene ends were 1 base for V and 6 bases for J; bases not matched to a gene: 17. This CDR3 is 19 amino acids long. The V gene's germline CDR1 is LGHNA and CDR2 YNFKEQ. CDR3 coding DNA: TGTGCCAGCAGCCAAGCTCGGACACTAGCGGAGGGGCGGGGCAATGAGCAGTTCTTC. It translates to CASSQARTLAEGRGNEQFF.

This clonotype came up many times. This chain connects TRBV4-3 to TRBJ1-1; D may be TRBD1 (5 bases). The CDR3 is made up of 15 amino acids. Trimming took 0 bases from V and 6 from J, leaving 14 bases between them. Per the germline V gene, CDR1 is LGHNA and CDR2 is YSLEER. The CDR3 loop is CASSQEEGSEAEAFF. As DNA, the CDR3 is TGCGCCAGCAGCCAAGAGGAGGGGTCGGAGGCTGAAGCTTTCTTT.

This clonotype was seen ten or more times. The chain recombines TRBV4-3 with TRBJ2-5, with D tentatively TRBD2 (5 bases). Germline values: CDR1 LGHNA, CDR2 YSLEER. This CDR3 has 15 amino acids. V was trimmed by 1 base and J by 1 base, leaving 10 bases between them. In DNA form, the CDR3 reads TGCGCCAGCAGCCAAGGGCCGGGGAGCCAAGAGACCCAGTACTTC. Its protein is CASSQGPGSQETQYF.

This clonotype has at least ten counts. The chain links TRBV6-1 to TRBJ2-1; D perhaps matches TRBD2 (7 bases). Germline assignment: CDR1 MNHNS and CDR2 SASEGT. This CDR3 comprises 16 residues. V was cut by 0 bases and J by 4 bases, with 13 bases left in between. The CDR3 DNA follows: TGTGCCAGCAGTGAAGCGATCGGGGGGACATACAATGAGCAGTTCTTC. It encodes CASSEAIGGTYNEQFF.

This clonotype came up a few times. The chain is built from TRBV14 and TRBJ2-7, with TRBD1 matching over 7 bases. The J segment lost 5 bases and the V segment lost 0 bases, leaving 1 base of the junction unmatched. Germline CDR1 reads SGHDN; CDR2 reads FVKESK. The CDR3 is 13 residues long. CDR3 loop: CASSQEGGHEQYF. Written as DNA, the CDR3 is TGTGCCAGCAGCCAAGAAGGGGGCCACGAGCAGTACTTC. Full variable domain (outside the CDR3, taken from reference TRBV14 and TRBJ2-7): EAGVTQFPSHSVIEKGQTVTLRCDPISGHDNLYWYRRVMGKEIKFLLHFVKESKQDESGMPNNRFLAERTGGTYSTLKVQPAELEDSGVYFCASSQEGGHEQYFGPGTRLTVT.

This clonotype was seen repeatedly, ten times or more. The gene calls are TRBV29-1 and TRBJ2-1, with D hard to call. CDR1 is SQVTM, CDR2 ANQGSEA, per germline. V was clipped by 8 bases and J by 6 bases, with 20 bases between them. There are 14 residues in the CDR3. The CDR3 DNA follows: TGCAGCCTTTCCCGCTACCAAAAGGGCAATGAGCAGTTCTTC. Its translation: CSLSRYQKGNEQFF.

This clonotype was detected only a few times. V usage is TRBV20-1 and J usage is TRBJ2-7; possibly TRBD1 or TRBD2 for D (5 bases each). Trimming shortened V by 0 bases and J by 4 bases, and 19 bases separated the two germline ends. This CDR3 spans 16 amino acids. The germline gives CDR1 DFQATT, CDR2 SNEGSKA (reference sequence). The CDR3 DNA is TGCAGTGCTAGAGATCTAGAGGGGAAGGTGTATTACGAGCAGTACTTC. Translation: CSARDLEGKVYYEQYF.

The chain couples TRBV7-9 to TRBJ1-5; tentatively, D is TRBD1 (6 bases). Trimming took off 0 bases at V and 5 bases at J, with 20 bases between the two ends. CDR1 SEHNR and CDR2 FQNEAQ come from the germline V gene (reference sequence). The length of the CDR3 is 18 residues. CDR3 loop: CASSLAGGALEIHQPQHF. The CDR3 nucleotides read TGTGCCAGCAGCTTAGCGGGGGGGGCGCTCGAGATTCATCAGCCCCAGCATTTT.

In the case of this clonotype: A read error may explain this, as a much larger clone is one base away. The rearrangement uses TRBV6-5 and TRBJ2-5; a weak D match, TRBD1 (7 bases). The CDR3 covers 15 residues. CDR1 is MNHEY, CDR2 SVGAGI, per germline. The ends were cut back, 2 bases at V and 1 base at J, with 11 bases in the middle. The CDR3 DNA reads TGTGCCAGCAGTTACGGCAGGGGGGCCCAAGAGACCCAGTACTTC. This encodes CASSYGRGAQETQYF.

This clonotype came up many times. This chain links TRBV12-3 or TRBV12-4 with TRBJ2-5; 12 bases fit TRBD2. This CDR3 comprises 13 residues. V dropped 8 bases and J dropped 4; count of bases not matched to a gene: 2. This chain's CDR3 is CASQLAGGETQYF. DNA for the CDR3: TGTGCCAGCCAACTAGCGGGAGGAGAGACCCAGTACTTC.